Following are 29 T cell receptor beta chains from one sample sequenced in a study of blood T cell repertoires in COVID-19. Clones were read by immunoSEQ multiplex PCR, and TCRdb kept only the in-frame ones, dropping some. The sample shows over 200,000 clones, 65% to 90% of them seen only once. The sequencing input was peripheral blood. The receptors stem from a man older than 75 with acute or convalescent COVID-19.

The CDR3 region has the DNA TGTGCCAGTAGTATAGCGGGGGAGCCCCAGCATTTT. It yields the protein CASSIAGEPQHF. V usage is TRBV19 and J usage is TRBJ1-5, with D possibly TRBD1 on 5 matching bases. The CDR3 extends over 12 amino acids. Trimming removed 1 base from V and 8 bases from J, with 6 bases in between. CDR1 is LNHDA and CDR2 is SQIVND in the germline V gene (reference sequence).

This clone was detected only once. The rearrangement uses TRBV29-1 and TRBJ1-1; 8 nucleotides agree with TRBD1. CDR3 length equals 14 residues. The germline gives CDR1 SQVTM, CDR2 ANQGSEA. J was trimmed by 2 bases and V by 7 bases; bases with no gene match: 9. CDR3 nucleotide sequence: TGCAGCGCCCTGCCTGGACAGGGTAACACTGAAGCTTTCTTT. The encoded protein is CSALPGQGNTEAFF.

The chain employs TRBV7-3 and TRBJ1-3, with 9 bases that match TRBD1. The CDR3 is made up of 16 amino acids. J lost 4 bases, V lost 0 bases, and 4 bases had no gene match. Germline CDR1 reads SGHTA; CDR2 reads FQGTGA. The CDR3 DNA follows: TGTGCCAGCAGCTTAACTACAGGGGGCTCCGGAAACACCATATATTTT. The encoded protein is CASSLTTGGSGNTIYF.

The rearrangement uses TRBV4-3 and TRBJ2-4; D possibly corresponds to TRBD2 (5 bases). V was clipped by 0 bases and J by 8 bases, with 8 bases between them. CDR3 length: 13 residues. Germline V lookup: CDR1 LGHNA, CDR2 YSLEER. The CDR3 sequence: CASSQEGGHIQYF. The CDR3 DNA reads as TGCGCCAGCAGCCAAGAAGGAGGACACATTCAGTACTTC.

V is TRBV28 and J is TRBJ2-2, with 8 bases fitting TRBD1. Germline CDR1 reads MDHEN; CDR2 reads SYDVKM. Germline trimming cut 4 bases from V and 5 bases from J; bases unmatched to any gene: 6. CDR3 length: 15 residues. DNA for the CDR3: TGTGCCAGCAGTTCGACAGGGGTTGGGACCGGGGAGCTGTTTTTT. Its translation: CASSSTGVGTGELFF.

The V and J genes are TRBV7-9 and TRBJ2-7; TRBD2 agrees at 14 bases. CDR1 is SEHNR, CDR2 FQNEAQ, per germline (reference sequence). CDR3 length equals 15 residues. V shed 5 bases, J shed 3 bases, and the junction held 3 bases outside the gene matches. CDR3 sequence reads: CASSATSGRVYEQYV. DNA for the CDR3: TGTGCCAGCAGCGCGACTAGCGGGAGGGTCTACGAGCAGTACGTC.

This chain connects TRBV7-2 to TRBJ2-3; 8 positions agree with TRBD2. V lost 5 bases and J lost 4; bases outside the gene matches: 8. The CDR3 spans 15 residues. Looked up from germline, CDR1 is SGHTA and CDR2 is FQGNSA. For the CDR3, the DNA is TGTGCCAGCAGCCCCAGCGGGAGCCGGGCAGATACGCAGTATTTT. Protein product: CASSPSGSRADTQYF. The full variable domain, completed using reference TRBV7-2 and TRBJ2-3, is GAGVSQSPSNKVTEKGKDVELRCDPISGHTALYWYRQSLGQGLEFLIYFQGNSAPDKSGLPSDRFSAERTGGSVSTLTIQRTQQEDSAVYLCASSPSGSRADTQYFGPGTRLTVL.

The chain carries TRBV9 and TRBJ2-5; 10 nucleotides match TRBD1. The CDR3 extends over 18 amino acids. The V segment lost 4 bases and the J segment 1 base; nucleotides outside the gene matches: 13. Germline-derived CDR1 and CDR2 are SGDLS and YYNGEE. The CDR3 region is CASSLKSGTGAPQETQYF. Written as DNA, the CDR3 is TGTGCCAGCAGCCTCAAATCCGGGACAGGGGCCCCCCAAGAGACCCAGTACTTC.

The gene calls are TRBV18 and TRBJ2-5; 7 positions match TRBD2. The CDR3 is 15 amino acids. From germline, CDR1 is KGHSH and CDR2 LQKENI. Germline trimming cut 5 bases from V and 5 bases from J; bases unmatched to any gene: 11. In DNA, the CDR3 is TGTGCCAGCTCAGCGAGCACTAGCGTGGTGGAGACCCAGTACTTC. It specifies CASSASTSVVETQYF.

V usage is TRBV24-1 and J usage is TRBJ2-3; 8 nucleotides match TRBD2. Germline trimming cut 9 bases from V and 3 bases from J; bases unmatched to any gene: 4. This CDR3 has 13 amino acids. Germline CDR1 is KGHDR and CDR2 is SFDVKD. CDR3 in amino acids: CATRASGTDTQYF. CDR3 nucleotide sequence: TGTGCCACCCGGGCTAGCGGGACAGATACGCAGTATTTT.

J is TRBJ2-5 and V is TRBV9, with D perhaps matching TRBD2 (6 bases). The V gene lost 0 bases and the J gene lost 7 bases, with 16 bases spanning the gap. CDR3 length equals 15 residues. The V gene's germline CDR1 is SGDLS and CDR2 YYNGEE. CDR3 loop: CASSVAGGTGSTQYF. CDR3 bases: TGTGCCAGCAGCGTAGCCGGGGGAACCGGTTCGACCCAGTACTTC.

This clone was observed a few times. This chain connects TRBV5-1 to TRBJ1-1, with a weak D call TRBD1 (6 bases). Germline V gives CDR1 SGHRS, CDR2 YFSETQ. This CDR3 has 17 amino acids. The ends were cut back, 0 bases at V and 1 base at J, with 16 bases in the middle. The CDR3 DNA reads TGCGCCAGCAGCTTGGCCGGGATAGACAGGTCGAACACTGAAGCTTTCTTT. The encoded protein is CASSLAGIDRSNTEAFF.

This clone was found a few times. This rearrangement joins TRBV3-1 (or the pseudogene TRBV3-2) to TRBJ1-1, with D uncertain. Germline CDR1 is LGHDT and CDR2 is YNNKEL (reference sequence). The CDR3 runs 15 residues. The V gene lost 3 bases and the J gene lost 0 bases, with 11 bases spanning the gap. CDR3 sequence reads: CASSQGNLLNTEAFF. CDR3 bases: TGTGCCAGCAGCCAGGGCAATCTGTTGAACACTGAAGCTTTCTTT.

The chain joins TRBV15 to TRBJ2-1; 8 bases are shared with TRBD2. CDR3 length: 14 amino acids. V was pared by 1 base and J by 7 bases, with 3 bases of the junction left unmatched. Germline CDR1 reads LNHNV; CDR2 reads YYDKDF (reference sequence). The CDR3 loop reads CATSRVLAVNEQFF. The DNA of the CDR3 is TGTGCCACCAGCAGAGTACTAGCGGTGAATGAGCAGTTCTTC.

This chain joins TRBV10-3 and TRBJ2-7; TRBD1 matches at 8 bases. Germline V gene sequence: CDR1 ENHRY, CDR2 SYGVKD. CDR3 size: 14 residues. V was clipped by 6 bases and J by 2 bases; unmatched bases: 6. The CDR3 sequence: CAISPGTGPYEQYV. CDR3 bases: TGTGCCATCAGCCCCGGGACAGGACCCTACGAGCAGTACGTC.

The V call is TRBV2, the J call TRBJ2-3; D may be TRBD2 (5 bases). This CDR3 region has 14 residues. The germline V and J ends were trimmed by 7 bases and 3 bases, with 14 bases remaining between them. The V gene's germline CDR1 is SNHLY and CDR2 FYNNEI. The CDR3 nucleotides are TGTGCCAGCACCTTGGCAGCGGTTACAGATACGCAGTATTTT. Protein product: CASTLAAVTDTQYF.

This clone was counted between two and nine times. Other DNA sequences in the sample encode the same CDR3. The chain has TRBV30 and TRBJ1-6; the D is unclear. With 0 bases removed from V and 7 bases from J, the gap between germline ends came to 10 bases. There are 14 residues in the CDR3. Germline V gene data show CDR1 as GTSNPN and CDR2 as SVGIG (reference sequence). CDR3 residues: CAWSVLGLNSPLHF. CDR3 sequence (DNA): TGTGCCTGGAGTGTATTGGGCTTAAATTCACCCCTCCACTTT.

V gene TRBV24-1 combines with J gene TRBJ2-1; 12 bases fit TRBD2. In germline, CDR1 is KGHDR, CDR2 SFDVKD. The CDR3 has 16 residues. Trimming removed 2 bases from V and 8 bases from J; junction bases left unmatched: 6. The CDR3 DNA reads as TGTGCCACCAGTGATTCTGCTAGCGGGGGGGGTCATGAGCAGTTCTTC. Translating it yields CATSDSASGGGHEQFF.

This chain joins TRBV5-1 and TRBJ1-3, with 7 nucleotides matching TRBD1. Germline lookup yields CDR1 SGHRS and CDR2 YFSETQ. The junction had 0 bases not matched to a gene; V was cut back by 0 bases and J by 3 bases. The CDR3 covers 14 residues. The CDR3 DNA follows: TGCGCCAGCAGCTTGGACAGGGGTGGAAACACCATATATTTT. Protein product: CASSLDRGGNTIYF.

CDR3 sequence reads: CASSPGLKGIQYF. CDR3 bases: TGTGCCAGCAGTCCAGGACTAAAGGGCATTCAGTACTTC. The J gene is TRBJ2-4, the V gene TRBV28, with D possibly being TRBD2 (6 bases). V lost 5 bases and J 9 bases, leaving 14 bases between the germline ends. The CDR3 contains 13 residues. Germline values: CDR1 MDHEN, CDR2 SYDVKM.

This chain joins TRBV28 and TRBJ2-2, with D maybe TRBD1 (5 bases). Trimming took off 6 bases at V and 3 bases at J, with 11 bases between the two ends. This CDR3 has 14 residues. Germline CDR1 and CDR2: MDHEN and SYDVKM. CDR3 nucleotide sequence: TGTGCCAGCAGCCAGGGTTACGACACCGGGGAGCTGTTTTTT. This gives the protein CASSQGYDTGELFF. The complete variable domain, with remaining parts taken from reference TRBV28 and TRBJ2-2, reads DVKVTQSSRYLVKRTGEKVFLECVQDMDHENMFWYRQDPGLGLRLIYFSYDVKMKEKGDIPEGYSVSREKKERFSLILESASTNQTSMYLCASSQGYDTGELFFGEGSRLTVL.

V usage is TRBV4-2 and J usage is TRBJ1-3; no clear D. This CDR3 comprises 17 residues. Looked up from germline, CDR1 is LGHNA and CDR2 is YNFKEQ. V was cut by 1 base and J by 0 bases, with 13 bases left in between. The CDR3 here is CASSQALGVSSGNTIYF. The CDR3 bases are TGTGCCAGCAGCCAAGCACTCGGGGTGTCCTCTGGAAACACCATATATTTT.

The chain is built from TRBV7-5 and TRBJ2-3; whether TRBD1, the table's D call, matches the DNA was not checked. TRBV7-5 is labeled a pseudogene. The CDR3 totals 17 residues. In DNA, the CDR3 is TGTGTCAGAAGCTCGTCGACAGGGGTTCGGGACACAGATACGCAGTATTTT. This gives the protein CVRSSSTGVRDTDTQYF.

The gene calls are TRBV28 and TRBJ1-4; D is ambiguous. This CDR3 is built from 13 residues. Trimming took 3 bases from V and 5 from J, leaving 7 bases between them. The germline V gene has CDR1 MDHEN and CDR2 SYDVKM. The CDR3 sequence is CASSFVQNEKLFF. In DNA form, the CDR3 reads TGTGCCAGCAGTTTTGTGCAGAATGAAAAACTGTTTTTT.

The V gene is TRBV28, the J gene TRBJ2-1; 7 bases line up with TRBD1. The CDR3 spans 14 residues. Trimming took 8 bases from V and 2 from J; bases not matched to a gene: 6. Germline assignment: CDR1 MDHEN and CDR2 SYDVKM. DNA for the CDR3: TGTGCCAGCCGACCTGGACAGGCCTACAATGAGCAGTTCTTC. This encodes CASRPGQAYNEQFF.

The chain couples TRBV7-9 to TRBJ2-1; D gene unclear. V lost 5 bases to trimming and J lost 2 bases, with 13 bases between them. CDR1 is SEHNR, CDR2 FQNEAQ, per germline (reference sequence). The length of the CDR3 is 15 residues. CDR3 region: CASSQQPAPYNEQFF. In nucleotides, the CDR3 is TGTGCCAGCAGCCAACAACCCGCCCCCTACAATGAGCAGTTCTTC.

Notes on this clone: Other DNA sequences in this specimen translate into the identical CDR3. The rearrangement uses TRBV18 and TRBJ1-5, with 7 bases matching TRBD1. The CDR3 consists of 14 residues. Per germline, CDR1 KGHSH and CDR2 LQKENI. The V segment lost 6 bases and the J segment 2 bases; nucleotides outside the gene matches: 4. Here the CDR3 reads CASSPGQGNQPQHF. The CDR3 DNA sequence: TGTGCCAGCTCTCCAGGACAGGGCAATCAGCCCCAGCATTTT.

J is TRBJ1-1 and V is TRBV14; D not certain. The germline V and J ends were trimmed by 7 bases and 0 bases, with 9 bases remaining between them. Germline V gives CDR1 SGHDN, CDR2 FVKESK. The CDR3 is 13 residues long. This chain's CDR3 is CASTAQMNTEAFF. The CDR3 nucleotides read TGTGCCAGCACGGCACAGATGAACACTGAAGCTTTCTTT.

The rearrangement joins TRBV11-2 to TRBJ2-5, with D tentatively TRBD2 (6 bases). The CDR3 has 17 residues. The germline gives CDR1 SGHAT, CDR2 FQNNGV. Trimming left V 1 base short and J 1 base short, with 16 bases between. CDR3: CASSLAILARAQETQYF. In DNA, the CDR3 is TGTGCCAGCAGCTTAGCCATCCTAGCGAGAGCCCAAGAGACCCAGTACTTC.